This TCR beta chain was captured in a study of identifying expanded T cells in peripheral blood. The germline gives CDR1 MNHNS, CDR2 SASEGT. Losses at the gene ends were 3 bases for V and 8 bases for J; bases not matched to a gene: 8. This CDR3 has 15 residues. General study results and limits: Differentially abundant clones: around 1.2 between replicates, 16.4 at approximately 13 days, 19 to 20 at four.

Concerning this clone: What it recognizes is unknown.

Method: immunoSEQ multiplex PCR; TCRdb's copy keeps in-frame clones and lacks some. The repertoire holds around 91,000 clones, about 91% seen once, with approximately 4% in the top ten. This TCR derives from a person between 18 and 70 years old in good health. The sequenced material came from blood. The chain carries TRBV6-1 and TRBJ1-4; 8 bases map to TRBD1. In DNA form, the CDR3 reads TGTGCCAGCAGTGAGGGTGGGGCAGGGGGCGAAAAACTGTTTTTT. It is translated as CASSEGGAGGEKLFF.